This T cell receptor beta chain stems from a study of cytomegalovirus exposure and HLA in healthy donors. Study conclusions and caveats: A later analysis linked a missense DCLRE1C variant to TCR beta V- and J-gene trimming. Apparent HLA restriction characterized most CMV-associated TCR beta chains in a later analysis.

Whereas donors were nominally healthy upon sampling, unrecorded immune exposures were probable. A word on this clone: Antigen unknown.

PCR was performed using 60 Vbeta and 13 Jbeta primers. TCRdb keeps only in-frame clones here, not all; method: immunoSEQ multiplex PCR. This sample carries 100,000 to 120,000 clones, 86% of them seen once, and the ten largest clones take less than 2%. The TCR sequence derives from a man aged 40-49 years in good health and CMV-seronegative. Source material: PBMCs.

The CDR3 coding sequence is TGTGCCAGCTACGGGACAGGCACTCGCTACGAGCAGTACTTC. As protein: CASYGTGTRYEQYF. The V and J genes are TRBV2 and TRBJ2-7; TRBD1 agrees at 8 bases. Germline CDR1 SNHLY, CDR2 FYNNEI. With 8 bases clipped from V and 3 bases from J, the junction kept 9 bases outside the gene matches. This CDR3 is built from 14 residues.